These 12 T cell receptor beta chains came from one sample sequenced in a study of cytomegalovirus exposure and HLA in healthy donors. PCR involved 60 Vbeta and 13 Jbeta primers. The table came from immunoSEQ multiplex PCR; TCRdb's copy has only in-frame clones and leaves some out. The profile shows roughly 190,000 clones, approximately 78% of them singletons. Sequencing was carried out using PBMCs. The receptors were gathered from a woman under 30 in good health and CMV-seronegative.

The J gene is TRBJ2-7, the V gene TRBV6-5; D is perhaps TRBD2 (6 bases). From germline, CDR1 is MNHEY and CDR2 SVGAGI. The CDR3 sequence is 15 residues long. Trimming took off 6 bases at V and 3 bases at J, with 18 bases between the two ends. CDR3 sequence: CASRADGGLYYEQYF. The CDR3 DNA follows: TGTGCCAGCAGGGCAGACGGGGGACTTTACTACGAGCAGTACTTC.

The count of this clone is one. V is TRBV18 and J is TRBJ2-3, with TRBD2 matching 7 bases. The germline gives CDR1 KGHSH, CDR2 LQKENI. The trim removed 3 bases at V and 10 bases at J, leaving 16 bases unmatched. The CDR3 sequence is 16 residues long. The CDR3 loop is CASSPSASGPSEAQYF. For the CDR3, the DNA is TGTGCCAGCTCACCGTCCGCTAGCGGACCCTCTGAGGCGCAGTATTTT.

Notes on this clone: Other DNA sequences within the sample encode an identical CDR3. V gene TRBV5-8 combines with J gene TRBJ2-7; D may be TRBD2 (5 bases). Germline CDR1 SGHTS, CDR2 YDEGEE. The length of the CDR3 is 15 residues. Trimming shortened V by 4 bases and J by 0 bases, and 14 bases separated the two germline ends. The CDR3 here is CASSRVALSSYEQYV. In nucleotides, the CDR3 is TGTGCCAGCAGCAGGGTAGCGCTAAGCTCCTACGAGCAGTACGTC.

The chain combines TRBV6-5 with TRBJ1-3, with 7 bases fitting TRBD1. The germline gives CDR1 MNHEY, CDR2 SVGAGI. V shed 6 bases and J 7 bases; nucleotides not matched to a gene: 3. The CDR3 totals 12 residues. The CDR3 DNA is TGTGCCAGCAGAGACAGGGTCAACACCATATATTTT. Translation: CASRDRVNTIYF.

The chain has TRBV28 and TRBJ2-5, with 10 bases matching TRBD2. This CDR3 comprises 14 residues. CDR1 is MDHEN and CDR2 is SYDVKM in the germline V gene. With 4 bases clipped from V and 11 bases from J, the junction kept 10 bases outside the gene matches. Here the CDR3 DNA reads TGTGCCAGCAGTTCTCTAGCGGGAGATAAAGAGCAGTACTTC. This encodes CASSSLAGDKEQYF.

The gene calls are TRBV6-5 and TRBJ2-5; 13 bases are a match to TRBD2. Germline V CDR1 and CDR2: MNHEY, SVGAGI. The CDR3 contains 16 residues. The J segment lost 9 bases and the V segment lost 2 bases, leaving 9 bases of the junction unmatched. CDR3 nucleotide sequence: TGTGCCAGCAGTTACGGAGGACTAGCGGGAGCGAGTGCCCAGTACTTC. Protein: CASSYGGLAGASAQYF.

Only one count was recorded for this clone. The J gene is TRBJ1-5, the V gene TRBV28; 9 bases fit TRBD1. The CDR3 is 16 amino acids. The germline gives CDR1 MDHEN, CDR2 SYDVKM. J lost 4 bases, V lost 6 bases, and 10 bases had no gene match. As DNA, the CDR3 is TGTGCCAGCAGCCCAGGCCGACAGGGGGATAATCAGCCCCAGCATTTT. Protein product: CASSPGRQGDNQPQHF.

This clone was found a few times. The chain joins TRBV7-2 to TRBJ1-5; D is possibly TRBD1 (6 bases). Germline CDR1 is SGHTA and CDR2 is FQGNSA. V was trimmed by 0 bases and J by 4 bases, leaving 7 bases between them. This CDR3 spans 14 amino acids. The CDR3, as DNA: TGTGCCAGCAGCTTAGCGACAGGTAATCAGCCCCAGCATTTT. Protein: CASSLATGNQPQHF.

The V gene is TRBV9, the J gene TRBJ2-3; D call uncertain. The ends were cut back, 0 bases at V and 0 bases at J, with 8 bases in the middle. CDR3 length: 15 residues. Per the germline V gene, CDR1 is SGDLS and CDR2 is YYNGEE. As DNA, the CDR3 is TGTGCCAGCAGCGTAGAGAGTTCTAGCACAGATACGCAGTATTTT. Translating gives CASSVESSSTDTQYF.

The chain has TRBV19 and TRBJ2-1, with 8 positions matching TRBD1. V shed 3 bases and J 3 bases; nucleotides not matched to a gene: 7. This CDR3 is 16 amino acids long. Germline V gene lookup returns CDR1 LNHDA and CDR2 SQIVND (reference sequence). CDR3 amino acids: CASSIQGAPYYNEQFF. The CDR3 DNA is TGTGCCAGTAGTATCCAGGGGGCCCCCTACTACAATGAGCAGTTCTTC. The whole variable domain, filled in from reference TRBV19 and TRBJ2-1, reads DGGITQSPKYLFRKEGQNVTLSCEQNLNHDAMYWYRQDPGQGLRLIYYSQIVNDFQKGDIAEGYSVSREKKESFPLTVTSAQKNPTAFYLCASSIQGAPYYNEQFFGPGTRLTVL.

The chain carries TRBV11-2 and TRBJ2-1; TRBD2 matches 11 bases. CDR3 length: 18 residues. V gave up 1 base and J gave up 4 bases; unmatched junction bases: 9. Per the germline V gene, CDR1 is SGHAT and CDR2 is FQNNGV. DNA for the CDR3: TGTGCCAGCAGCTTAGGGGCCTTTAGCGGGAGGGGGTACAATGAGCAGTTCTTC. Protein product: CASSLGAFSGRGYNEQFF.

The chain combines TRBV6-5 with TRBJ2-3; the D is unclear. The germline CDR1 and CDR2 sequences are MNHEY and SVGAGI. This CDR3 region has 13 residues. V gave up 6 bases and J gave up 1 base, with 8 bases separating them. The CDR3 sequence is CASRLDRTDTQYF. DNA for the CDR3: TGTGCCAGCAGATTAGATCGCACAGATACGCAGTATTTT.